The T cell receptor (beta chain) under discussion was sequenced for a study of shared clonotypes between healthy human individuals. Naive CD8 cells were CD45RO-negative, positively selected for CCR7, excluding terminally differentiated effector memory CD45RA+ cells. Study findings and constraints: In contrast to clonotypes shared by all four donors, non-shared clonotypes had lower generation probabilities. For naive CD4 cells, roughly 5.5% of clonotypes were shared across a few donors. Richness estimates generally favored naive over memory subsets.

Worth noting for this clone: Its specificity is unknown.

The table came from immunoSEQ multiplex PCR; TCRdb's copy has only in-frame clones and leaves some out. This table has about 2.1 million clones, more than 85% appearing once. The sequence derives from a man aged 18 to 30 in good health. Some clones in this sample may be carry-over from other donors' samples. Sequenced material: naive CD8+ T cells from PBMCs.

CDR3 amino acids: CAISVTINRTDTQYF. CDR3 coding DNA: TGTGCCATCAGTGTAACTATAAACCGCACAGATACGCAGTATTTT. The chain couples TRBV10-3 to TRBJ2-3; no reliable D call. The germline V gene has CDR1 ENHRY and CDR2 SYGVKD. The CDR3 length is 15 residues. Trimming took off 4 bases at V and 1 base at J, with 12 bases between the two ends.